This T cell receptor (beta chain) was sequenced during a study of cytomegalovirus exposure and HLA in healthy donors. Germline CDR1 LNHDA, CDR2 SQIVND (reference sequence). This CDR3 is built from 18 residues. V was shortened by 5 bases and J by 1 base, with 18 bases between the two germline ends. This PCR relied on a set of 60 Vbeta primers and 13 Jbeta primers. This table comes from immunoSEQ multiplex PCR, and its TCRdb copy is limited to in-frame clones, with some not included. The sample lists roughly 110,000 clones; roughly 77% were seen once. Study-level results: A later analysis associated 16,951 TCR beta sequences with HLA alleles at a 0.05 false discovery rate. Common viral pathogens seemed, in a later analysis, to connect with several of the most significant clusters. Some V segments could not be told apart, so they were left out, TRBV6-2 and TRBV6-3 among them. With DRB1 most and HLA-C fewest, TCR association rates differed between HLA loci in a later analysis.

Note on this clone: Its antigen is not known.

The chain has TRBV19 and TRBJ1-6; D is unresolved. Sequenced material: PBMCs. The source is a man aged 35 to 55 in good health and CMV-seronegative. The CDR3 protein is CASSFGLSQGSYNSPLHF. The CDR3 DNA follows: TGTGCCAGTAGTTTCGGACTGAGCCAAGGGTCCTATAATTCACCCCTCCACTTT.